These 21 T cell receptor beta chains were all obtained from the same sample, sequenced in a study of regulatory T cells in long-lasting Graves disease. Investigators prepared the TCR beta libraries by applying iRepertoire HTBI primers and Arm-PCR of CDR3 regions. TCRdb processed the multiplex PCR reads anew with MiXCR; each CDR3 protein has one entry. The sample holds about 470,000 distinct CDR3 sequences; less than 25% are singletons and the top ten take 7% to 10%. Specified time point: persistent/refractory GD, antithyroid drugs over 5 years with positive TRAb. RNA extracted from PBMCs served as the sequencing template. This material consisted of peripheral blood mononuclear cells (PBMCs), taken when the disease was refractory, from a patient treated with antithyroid drugs. All receptors derive from a female donor with Graves disease.

Only a few counts were recorded for this clonotype. This chain joins TRBV5-1 and TRBJ2-3; 8 nucleotides agree with TRBD1. Trimming took 3 bases from V and 3 from J; bases not matched to a gene: 12. This CDR3 region has 17 residues. Germline CDR1 and CDR2: SGHRS and YFSETQ. The DNA of the CDR3 is TGCGCCAGCAGCTGGTCGACAGGGGAATTTCGGACAGATACGCAGTATTTT. Translation: CASSWSTGEFRTDTQYF.

A remark on this clonotype: A far larger clone is a single base away, which makes a read error likely. The chain carries TRBV5-1 and TRBJ2-1; maybe TRBD1 (6 bases). Between the trimmed V and J ends, which lost 4 bases and 10 bases, there was a span of 21 bases. The V gene's germline CDR1 is SGHRS and CDR2 YFSETQ. CDR3 size: 15 residues. CDR3 region: CASSRFQGSVLEQFF. The DNA for the CDR3 is TGCGCCAGCAGCCGCTTCCAGGGGTCCGTCCTCGAGCAGTTCTTC.

This clonotype was counted at least ten times. This chain links TRBV7-2 with TRBJ2-5; 8 nucleotides agree with TRBD2. Germline V lookup: CDR1 SGHTA, CDR2 FQGNSA. V shed 5 bases, J shed 5 bases, and the junction held 10 bases outside the gene matches. CDR3 length equals 15 residues. The CDR3 here is CASSPERAGEETQYF. CDR3 bases: TGTGCCAGCAGCCCCGAACGAGCGGGAGAGGAGACCCAGTACTTC.

This clonotype was seen only once. The J gene is TRBJ2-2, the V gene TRBV5-1; TRBD1 is a possible D gene (5 bases). The CDR3 spans 14 residues. Germline loops: CDR1 SGHRS, CDR2 YFSETQ. Between the trimmed V and J ends, which lost 2 bases and 9 bases, there was a span of 14 bases. The DNA of the CDR3 is TGCGCCAGCAGCTTTGATCAACAGGCCCGGGAGCTGTTTTTT. As protein: CASSFDQQARELFF. The full variable domain, in which reference TRBV5-1 and TRBJ2-2 provide the parts outside the CDR3, is KAGVTQTPRYLIKTRGQQVTLSCSPISGHRSVSWYQQTPGQGLQFLFEYFSETQRNKGNFPGRFSGRQFSNSRSEMNVSTLELGDSALYLCASSFDQQARELFFGEGSRLTVL.

This chain joins TRBV3-1 and TRBJ1-2; D remains ambiguous. Per the germline V gene, CDR1 is LGHDT and CDR2 is YNNKEL (reference sequence). CDR3 length equals 14 residues. The V gene lost 0 bases and the J gene lost 2 bases, with 7 bases spanning the gap. CDR3 region: CASSQEPNNYGYTF. CDR3 in DNA: TGTGCCAGCAGCCAAGAACCGAACAACTATGGCTACACCTTC.

Note on this clonotype: Being one base from a much bigger clone, this may be a read error. The J gene is TRBJ1-1, the V gene TRBV6-4; 9 bases agree with TRBD1. The CDR3 is made up of 15 amino acids. Germline V gene sequence: CDR1 MRHNA, CDR2 SNTAGT. CDR3 protein: CASSDPGQGYTEALF. The CDR3 DNA reads TGTGCCAGCAGTGACCCGGGACAGGGATACACTGAAGCTCTCTTT.

This sequence joins TRBV29-1 and TRBJ2-2; the D call may be TRBD1 or TRBD2 (5 bases each). In germline, CDR1 is SQVTM, CDR2 ANQGSEA. CDR3 length equals 13 residues. Trimming shortened V by 4 bases and J by 7 bases, and 13 bases separated the two germline ends. The CDR3 DNA reads as TGCAGCGTTGGGGGAGTAGGACACGGGGAGCTGTTTTTT. Translating gives CSVGGVGHGELFF.

This clonotype showed up just a few times. The chain employs TRBV27 and TRBJ1-5; TRBD1 matches 8 bases. The CDR3 loop spans 14 amino acids. V dropped 5 bases and J dropped 6; count of bases not matched to a gene: 6. Germline V gene sequence: CDR1 MNHEY, CDR2 SMNVEV (reference sequence). The CDR3 sequence: CASSPGTGVQPQHF. As DNA, the CDR3 is TGTGCCAGCAGTCCCGGGACAGGAGTTCAGCCCCAGCATTTT.

This clonotype appeared many times. The chain carries TRBV24-1 and TRBJ2-7; D may be TRBD1 or TRBD2 (6 bases each). This CDR3 region has 13 residues. The V end lost 10 bases, the J end lost 3 bases, and 15 bases lay between the germline ends. Looked up from germline, CDR1 is KGHDR and CDR2 is SFDVKD. The CDR3 loop reads CATRRGEGYEQYF. The CDR3 bases are TGTGCCACTAGGAGGGGGGAAGGCTACGAGCAGTACTTC.

The rearrangement links TRBV7-8 to TRBJ2-7, with unresolved D. From germline, CDR1 is SGHVS and CDR2 FQNEAQ. CDR3 length: 13 residues. V was trimmed by 9 bases and J by 3 bases, leaving 15 bases between them. This CDR3 reads CASLIAENYEQYF. CDR3 nucleotides: TGTGCCAGTTTAATAGCAGAGAACTACGAGCAGTACTTC.

This clonotype was recorded a few times. The chain is built from TRBV11-2 and TRBJ1-1; the D is unclear. Germline V CDR1 and CDR2: SGHAT, FQNNGV. The CDR3 sequence is 12 residues long. V was shortened by 5 bases and J by 5 bases, with 9 bases between the two germline ends. CDR3 sequence (DNA): TGTGCCAGCAGCCAGCCTCTGACTGAAGCTTTCTTT. It specifies CASSQPLTEAFF.

This clonotype has a count of ten or more. The chain uses TRBV5-1 and TRBJ1-1, with 7 positions matching TRBD1. J lost 0 bases, V lost 0 bases, and 8 bases had no gene match. The germline gives CDR1 SGHRS, CDR2 YFSETQ. CDR3 length equals 17 residues. DNA for the CDR3: TGCGCCAGCAGCTTGGGAGGGGGCGTGGGTTTGAACACTGAAGCTTTCTTT. It codes for CASSLGGGVGLNTEAFF.

This clonotype was seen many times. The genes are TRBV28 and TRBJ2-7, with unresolved D. CDR1 and CDR2 (germline): MDHEN, SYDVKM. Trimming took off 8 bases at V and 0 bases at J, with 8 bases between the two ends. This CDR3 comprises 12 residues. The CDR3 region has the DNA TGTGCCAGCCTAGGCAACTCCTACGAGCAGTACTTC. Protein: CASLGNSYEQYF.

This clonotype was counted a few times. The chain links TRBV7-3 to TRBJ2-3; maybe TRBD2 (5 bases). V was cut by 5 bases and J by 4 bases, with 25 bases left in between. CDR3 length: 18 residues. Germline V gene data show CDR1 as SGHTA and CDR2 as FQGTGA. The CDR3 DNA is TGTGCCAGCAGCACAAGCCAAGTGGACCGACTACTCCCAGATACGCAGTATTTT. This gives the protein CASSTSQVDRLLPDTQYF.

In its sample, this clonotype was seen many times. The rearrangement joins TRBV27 to TRBJ1-1, with 7 bases identical to TRBD1. The CDR3 is made up of 14 amino acids. V was clipped by 1 base and J by 4 bases; unmatched bases: 3. The V gene's germline CDR1 is MNHEY and CDR2 SMNVEV (reference sequence). The CDR3 DNA sequence: TGTGCCAGCAGTTTATACAGGGGTACCACTGAAGCTTTCTTT. Its translation is CASSLYRGTTEAFF.

Regarding this clonotype: A read error may be the cause here, since a much bigger clone is one base away. Because the CDR3's place on the DNA is in doubt, the DNA is left out and the CDR3 is given as listed by TCRdb. The chain employs TRBV7-2 and TRBJ2-7; the table assigns TRBD2, which was not confirmed against the DNA. Germline CDR1 and CDR2: SGHTA and FQGNSA. With termini counted, the CDR3 has 13 amino acids. The CDR3 loop reads CASSLGFGRGSYF.

This clonotype appeared many times. The chain's CDR3 is CASSLDRVGTGELFF. CDR3 DNA sequence: TGTGCCAGCAGTCTGGACAGGGTGGGAACCGGGGAGCTGTTTTTT. The genes are TRBV28 and TRBJ2-2; 8 bases are a match to TRBD1. The CDR3 sequence is 15 residues long. Germline CDR1 MDHEN, CDR2 SYDVKM. With 5 bases clipped from V and 5 bases from J, the junction kept 7 bases outside the gene matches.

The chain links TRBV19 to TRBJ2-7; no clear D. The germline CDR1 and CDR2 sequences are LNHDA and SQIVND (reference sequence). The CDR3 loop spans 13 amino acids. V was pared by 6 bases and J by 4 bases, with 13 bases between. This CDR3 is CASSATLIYEQYF. The DNA for the CDR3 is TGTGCCAGTAGCGCGACACTCATATACGAGCAGTACTTC.

The chain employs TRBV7-9 and TRBJ1-1; D may be TRBD1 (5 bases). The length of the CDR3 is 15 residues. The V gene's germline CDR1 is SEHNR and CDR2 FQNEAQ (reference sequence). The V end was cut by 2 bases, the J end by 5 bases, with 15 bases between. The CDR3, as DNA: TGTGCCAGCAGCTTATTGAGTTTGGGGGGGACTGAAGCTTTCTTT. Translating gives CASSLLSLGGTEAFF.

The sample holds a few counts of this clonotype. The CDR3 sequence is CASSLISGSYEQYF. The CDR3 DNA reads as TGTGCCAGCAGTTTAATTAGCGGGAGCTACGAGCAGTACTTC. The chain joins TRBV27 to TRBJ2-7; 9 bases are a match to TRBD2. This CDR3 is built from 14 residues. J gave up 3 bases and V 2 bases, and 2 bases lay outside the gene matches. Germline CDR1 is MNHEY and CDR2 is SMNVEV (reference sequence).

There are many counts of this clonotype. The chain uses TRBV15 and TRBJ1-1; 8 bases are shared with TRBD1. The trim removed 2 bases at V and 3 bases at J, leaving 5 bases unmatched. Germline V lookup: CDR1 LNHNV, CDR2 YYDKDF (reference sequence). The length of the CDR3 is 15 residues. CDR3: CATSRQGATDTEAFF. In DNA form, the CDR3 reads TGTGCCACCAGCAGACAGGGGGCGACTGACACTGAAGCTTTCTTT.